The source of this T cell receptor beta chain is a study of shared clonotypes between healthy human individuals. The wider study: Three men and a couple of women, aged 18 to 49, were donors. CD4 naive and CD4 memory each took three plates per donor, while CD8 naive took two and CD8 memory one.

Into CD45RA+ naive and CD45RA-negative memory subsets, the CD4+ cells were split. Concerning this clone: Antigen: not known.

Regarding the study as a whole: Memory subsets generally showed smaller estimated richness than naive subsets did.

The CDR3 is 14 amino acids. The V and J ends lost 7 bases and 6 bases, in that order; junction bases with no gene match: 7. From germline, CDR1 is SGHNT and CDR2 YYREEE (reference sequence). Profiled with immunoSEQ multiplex PCR; TCRdb holds only in-frame clones, not every one. The table records around 1.6 million clones, approximately 98% of them present only once. This receptor was obtained from a man aged 25 to 40 in good health. The specimen sequenced was naive CD4+ T cells sorted from blood. Described subset: CD45RA+ positively selected. V and J are TRBV5-4 and TRBJ2-2; 9 nucleotides line up with TRBD2. DNA for the CDR3: TGTGCCAGCGCCAGACTAGCGGTATCCGGGGAGCTGTTTTTT. It yields the protein CASARLAVSGELFF.